The rows below give T cell receptor beta chains drawn from one sample of a study of OX40 agonist ivuxolimab in advanced cancers. Sequencing used immunoSEQ multiplex PCR; TCRdb keeps in-frame clones, though not all of them. The sample has approximately 120,000 clones, about nine tenths seen once. Sample: CD4+ or CD8+ T cells sorted from blood, taken in a trial of the OX40 agonist ivuxolimab. The source is an adult with an advanced solid tumor such as melanoma, head and neck, liver or kidney cancer. The CDR3 runs from the conserved cysteine through the conserved F or W. D genes are given only for firm matches. Some rows mark clone size as missing; the rest say once, few, many or name a class of expanded clone.

CDR3 | DNA | J | V | D | size
CASRPSRAATGELFF | TGTGCCAGCCGCCCTAGCCGGGCGGCCACCGGGGAGCTGTTTTTT | TRBJ2-2 | TRBV2 | NA | NA
CASSPRTDSNEKLFF | TGTGCCAGCTCACCGAGGACGGATTCTAATGAAAAACTGTTTTTT | TRBJ1-4 | TRBV18 | NA | NA
CASSVTLAGGHHYEQYF | TGTGCCAGCAGTGTTACTTTGGCGGGGGGCCATCACTACGAGCAGTACTTC | TRBJ2-7 | TRBV28 | TRBD2 | NA
CASSGQGAVSPLHF | TGTGCCAGCAGCGGACAGGGGGCGGTTTCACCCCTCCACTTT | TRBJ1-6 | TRBV9 | TRBD1 | NA
CASSTGQGDTGELFF | TGTGCCAGCAGCACCGGACAGGGGGACACCGGGGAGCTGTTTTTT | TRBJ2-2 | TRBV28 | TRBD1 | NA
CASSGGQGQETQYF | TGTGCCAGCAGCGGCGGACAGGGCCAAGAGACCCAGTACTTC | TRBJ2-5 | TRBV9 | TRBD1 | NA
CASSPPVPGQGGNEQFF | TGTGCCAGCTCACCACCCGTTCCGGGACAGGGAGGCAATGAGCAGTTCTTC | TRBJ2-1 | TRBV18 | TRBD1 | NA
CASSFYGKYGYTF | TGTGCCAGTAGTTTTTACGGGAAGTATGGCTACACCTTC | TRBJ1-2 | TRBV19 | NA | few
CASSPKDPPRSNIQYF | TGTGCCAGCTCACCTAAGGACCCACCCCGTTCAAACATTCAGTACTTC | TRBJ2-4 | TRBV18 | NA | NA
CASSVDGSGNTIYF | TGTGCCAGCAGCGTCGACGGCTCTGGAAACACCATATATTTT | TRBJ1-3 | TRBV9 | NA | NA
CASSGLVYSEQFF | TGTGCCAGCTCGGGGCTAGTTTACAGTGAGCAGTTCTTC | TRBJ2-1 | TRBV2 | NA | NA
CASSYSGGTGNTIYF | TGTGCCAGCAGTTACTCGGGGGGGACCGGAAACACCATATATTTT | TRBJ1-3 | TRBV6-5 | NA | NA
CASSPGQGYQPQHF | TGTGCCAGCAGCCCTGGACAGGGGTATCAGCCCCAGCATTTT | TRBJ1-5 | TRBV28 | TRBD1 | NA
CASSTAAYRGYTF | TGTGCCAGCAGTACCGCGGCCTATCGCGGCTACACCTTC | TRBJ1-2 | TRBV28 | NA | NA
CASSPGLNYGYTF | TGTGCCAGCAGCCCGGGACTTAACTATGGCTACACCTTC | TRBJ1-2 | TRBV11-2 | NA | NA
CASSLKAGAYNEQFF | TGTGCCAGCAGCCTGAAAGCGGGCGCCTACAATGAGCAGTTCTTC | TRBJ2-1 | TRBV7-2 | NA | NA
CASTPPGGRETQYF | TGTGCCAGCACCCCTCCAGGGGGCCGGGAGACCCAGTACTTC | TRBJ2-5 | TRBV7-9 | TRBD1 | NA
CASSKVSRDSGGNQPQHF | TGTGCCAGCAGCAAAGTAAGTAGGGACTCCGGCGGCAATCAGCCCCAGCATTTT | TRBJ1-5 | TRBV21-1 | NA | NA
CASSLYGQGADTQYF | TGTGCCAGCAGCTTATACGGACAGGGGGCAGATACGCAGTATTTT | TRBJ2-3 | TRBV7-6 | TRBD1 | NA
CASNSGRGLGETQYF | TGTGCCAGCAACTCGGGACGGGGGCTGGGGGAGACCCAGTACTTC | TRBJ2-5 | TRBV6-1 | NA | NA
CASSVGGGTGELFF | TGTGCCAGCAGCGTAGGGGGTGGCACCGGGGAGCTGTTTTTT | TRBJ2-2 | TRBV9 | NA | NA
CASSLSRSEQFF | TGTGCCAGCAGTTTATCACGTAGTGAGCAGTTCTTC | TRBJ2-1 | TRBV28 | NA | NA
CASSPMGWGLADNEQFF | TGCGCCAGCAGCCCTATGGGTTGGGGACTAGCGGACAATGAGCAGTTCTTC | TRBJ2-1 | TRBV4-1 | TRBD2 | NA
CASSEASPGGQGYTF | TGTGCCAGCAGTGAAGCGTCTCCCGGTGGTCAGGGCTACACCTTC | TRBJ1-2 | TRBV6-1 | NA | NA
CASSPLGVNTEAFF | TGTGCCAGTAGTCCCCTAGGAGTGAACACTGAAGCTTTCTTT | TRBJ1-1 | TRBV19 | NA | NA
CAWRLAGHTDTQYF | TGTGCCTGGAGACTAGCGGGACACACAGATACGCAGTATTTT | TRBJ2-3 | TRBV30 | TRBD2 | NA
CASSRGQGLFEAFF | TGTGCCAGCTCAAGGGGACAGGGTCTCTTTGAAGCTTTCTTT | TRBJ1-1 | TRBV18 | TRBD1 | NA
CASSLGQGAGETQYF | TGCGCCAGCAGCTTGGGACAGGGGGCCGGGGAGACCCAGTACTTC | TRBJ2-5 | TRBV5-1 | TRBD1 | NA
CASSLEGPRNGIRYDEQFF | TGCGCCAGCAGCTTGGAGGGCCCCAGGAACGGGATTAGGTATGATGAGCAGTTCTTC | TRBJ2-1 | TRBV5-1 | NA | NA
CASSEVLILYF | TGTGCCAGCAGTGAAGTCTTGATCCTTTATTTT | TRBJ1-3 | TRBV6-1 | NA | NA
CASSYALAGVTQYF | TGTGCCAGCAGTTACGCCCTAGCGGGTGTCACCCAGTACTTC | TRBJ2-7 | TRBV6-5 | TRBD2 | NA
CASPPGTSGPKGYEQYF | TGCGCCAGCCCCCCCGGGACTAGCGGGCCGAAGGGCTACGAGCAGTACTTC | TRBJ2-7 | TRBV10-2 | TRBD2 | NA
CASSLAGEGNQPQHF | TGTGCCAGCAGCTTAGCGGGAGAGGGCAATCAGCCCCAGCATTTT | TRBJ1-5 | TRBV11-2 | NA | NA
CASSSKESGNTIYF | TGTGCCAGCAGTTCTAAGGAGTCTGGAAACACCATATATTTT | TRBJ1-3 | TRBV6-5 | NA | NA
CASSYSRVYQETQYF | TGTGCCAGCAGTTACTCGCGAGTTTACCAAGAGACCCAGTACTTC | TRBJ2-5 | TRBV6-5 | NA | NA
CASSKGGATNEKLFF | TGTGCCAGCAGTAAAGGGGGGGCGACTAATGAAAAACTGTTTTTT | TRBJ1-4 | TRBV25-1 | NA | NA
CASSYARAPLPTEAFF | TGTGCCAGCAGTTACGCTCGGGCCCCCTTGCCCACTGAAGCTTTCTTT | TRBJ1-1 | TRBV6-5 | NA | NA
CASSVEERDTQYF | TGTGCCAGCAGCGTAGAAGAGCGTGATACGCAGTATTTT | TRBJ2-3 | TRBV9 | NA | NA
CSVTSSYEQYF | TGCAGCGTTACAAGCTCCTACGAGCAGTACTTC | TRBJ2-7 | TRBV29-1 | NA | NA
CASSFLAGVFGELFF | TGCGCCAGCAGCTTCCTAGCGGGAGTTTTCGGGGAGCTGTTTTTT | TRBJ2-2 | TRBV5-1 | TRBD2 | NA
CASSLRAPIEAFF | TGTGCCAGCAGTTTAAGGGCCCCCATAGAAGCTTTCTTT | TRBJ1-1 | TRBV28 | NA | once